This passage covers 18 T cell receptor beta chains from one sample sequenced in a study of control samples from healthy donors and cancer patients. The method was immunoSEQ multiplex PCR; TCRdb's version includes in-frame clones alone and lacks a portion of them. Of about 12,000 clones listed, roughly 90% are singletons. Input material: formalin-fixed, paraffin-embedded tissue. The source of these receptors is a male donor with melanoma.

The chain joins TRBV3-1 (or the pseudogene TRBV3-2) to TRBJ1-2; 10 bases match TRBD1. The ends lost 5 bases at V and 8 bases at J; junction bases unmatched: 8. The CDR3 totals 14 residues. Germline V gene data show CDR1 as LGHDT and CDR2 as YNNKEL (reference sequence). DNA for the CDR3: TGTGCCAGCAGCTCTACCGGACAGGGGGGCGGCTACACCTTC. This gives the protein CASSSTGQGGGYTF.

The chain recombines TRBV5-8 with TRBJ2-6; D is perhaps TRBD2 (5 bases). The CDR3 sequence is 14 residues long. The germline V gene encodes CDR1 SGHTS and CDR2 YDEGEE. V lost 4 bases and J lost 0, with 5 bases in between. CDR3 coding DNA: TGTGCCAGCAGCCGGGGCTCTGGGGCCAACGTCCTGACTTTC. Translating gives CASSRGSGANVLTF.

The chain uses TRBV24-1 and TRBJ2-5; 7 bases fit TRBD1. Germline V gene data show CDR1 as KGHDR and CDR2 as SFDVKD. This CDR3 contains 14 residues. Trimming took 3 bases from V and 5 from J; bases not matched to a gene: 5. The CDR3 loop is CATSDNDRVETQYF. CDR3 nucleotide sequence: TGTGCCACCAGTGATAACGACAGGGTGGAGACCCAGTACTTC.

The J gene is TRBJ2-1, the V gene TRBV20-1, with TRBD1 matching over 8 bases. J lost 7 bases, V lost 3 bases, and 2 bases had no gene match. Germline V gives CDR1 DFQATT, CDR2 SNEGSKA (reference sequence). The CDR3 has 12 amino acids. CDR3 sequence reads: CSASRTGNEQFF. The CDR3 coding sequence is TGCAGTGCTAGTCGGACAGGGAATGAGCAGTTCTTC.

The chain uses TRBV30 and TRBJ1-5; D is possibly TRBD1 (6 bases). The V gene lost 2 bases and the J gene lost 5 bases, with 13 bases spanning the gap. The germline V gene encodes CDR1 GTSNPN and CDR2 SVGIG (reference sequence). The CDR3 totals 14 residues. The CDR3 region is CAWSLGAGHQPQHF. The CDR3, as DNA: TGTGCCTGGAGTCTGGGGGCAGGCCATCAGCCCCAGCATTTT.

The chain uses TRBV27 and TRBJ2-4, with D hard to call. The germline CDR1 and CDR2 sequences are MNHEY and SMNVEV (reference sequence). V gave up 3 bases and J gave up 0 bases, with 9 bases separating them. The CDR3 contains 15 residues. The CDR3 spells CASSFGVLAKNIQYF. DNA of the CDR3: TGTGCCAGCAGTTTTGGAGTTCTAGCCAAAAACATTCAGTACTTC.

The chain recombines TRBV4-1 with TRBJ2-1; D not resolved. V was cut by 1 base and J by 4 bases, with 2 bases left in between. The CDR3 consists of 12 residues. The germline V gene encodes CDR1 MGHRA and CDR2 YSYEKL. Here the CDR3 reads CASSQVYNEQFF. The CDR3 region has the DNA TGCGCCAGCAGCCAAGTGTACAATGAGCAGTTCTTC.

The chain has TRBV3-1 (or the pseudogene TRBV3-2) and TRBJ2-4; D may be TRBD2 (6 bases). Trimming shortened V by 1 base and J by 8 bases, and 15 bases separated the two germline ends. The CDR3 runs 15 residues. Per germline, CDR1 LGHDT and CDR2 YNNKEL (reference sequence). CDR3 residues: CASSQGPGAQYIQYF. The CDR3 nucleotides are TGTGCCAGCAGCCAAGGGCCGGGAGCCCAATACATTCAGTACTTC.

This chain connects TRBV5-1 to TRBJ2-1; D may correspond to TRBD1 or TRBD2 (6 bases each). CDR1 is SGHRS, CDR2 YFSETQ, per germline. Trimming removed 0 bases from V and 15 bases from J, with 16 bases in between. The CDR3 runs 13 residues. The CDR3, as DNA: TGCGCCAGCAGCTTGGAAAGGGGGAGGCCCCGGTTCTTC. Its translation is CASSLERGRPRFF.

The chain carries TRBV6-2 or TRBV6-3 and TRBJ2-1, with TRBD2 matching 9 bases. CDR1 and CDR2 from the germline V gene are MNHEY and SVGEGT. The length of the CDR3 is 13 residues. The trim removed 5 bases at V and 8 bases at J, leaving 4 bases unmatched. The CDR3 region has the DNA TGTGCCAGCAGTGAGCGGGAGGTGGATGAGCAGTTCTTC. This codes for CASSEREVDEQFF.

The table lists this clone with a few counts. This rearrangement joins TRBV9 to TRBJ2-1; possible D gene TRBD2, 5 bases. Germline assignment: CDR1 SGDLS and CDR2 YYNGEE. This CDR3 is 14 amino acids long. Trimming took off 2 bases at V and 9 bases at J, with 15 bases between the two ends. CDR3 residues: CASSVPPAGGEQFF. Here the CDR3 DNA reads TGTGCCAGCAGCGTCCCCCCCGCTGGAGGTGAGCAGTTCTTC.

This clone was observed a single time. The V call is TRBV7-6, the J call TRBJ2-3; D not certain. V was shortened by 9 bases and J by 2 bases, with 15 bases between the two germline ends. This CDR3 spans 14 amino acids. Looked up from germline, CDR1 is SGHVS and CDR2 is FNYEAQ. The CDR3 region has the DNA TGTGCCAGTAGCCCTAGACATCACACAGATACGCAGTATTTT. Protein product: CASSPRHHTDTQYF.

V gene TRBV7-2 combines with J gene TRBJ2-2; D is unclear. CDR3 length: 14 residues. V lost 7 bases, J lost 1 base, and 10 bases lay in between. CDR1 is SGHTA, CDR2 FQGNSA, per germline. CDR3 DNA: TGTGCCAGCATCCAGTACCGGAACACCGGGGAGCTGTTTTTT. Translation: CASIQYRNTGELFF.

As regards this clone: A junction boundary mismatches the germline segment, possibly from a read error. The chain carries TRBV2 and TRBJ1-2; D remains unclear. Germline V gene sequence: CDR1 SNHLY, CDR2 FYNNEI. This CDR3 is built from 15 residues. The CDR3 DNA follows: TGTGCCAGCGGCCCGAGCGTCCCTTTGGGCTATGGCTACACCTTT. Translating gives CASGPSVPLGYGYTF.

The rearrangement uses TRBV28 and TRBJ1-1; tentative D call: TRBD1 (6 bases). The length of the CDR3 is 14 residues. Germline lookup yields CDR1 MDHEN and CDR2 SYDVKM. Trimming removed 5 bases at V and 1 base at J, with 11 bases between. CDR3 residues: CASSEQGRNTEAFF. The CDR3 DNA is TGTGCCAGCAGTGAACAGGGCAGGAACACTGAAGCTTTCTTT.

The rearrangement links TRBV7-3 to TRBJ2-6, with D uncertain. The germline V gene has CDR1 SGHTA and CDR2 FQGTGA. The V end was cut by 7 bases, the J end by 13 bases, with 5 bases between. This CDR3 region has 9 residues. The DNA of the CDR3 is TGTGCCAGCACGGATGTCCTGACTTTC. As protein: CASTDVLTF.

The chain joins TRBV5-6 to TRBJ2-7; D may be TRBD1 (6 bases). CDR1 is SGHDT and CDR2 is YYEEEE in the germline V gene. The CDR3 spans 14 residues. The V end was cut by 1 base, the J end by 4 bases, with 12 bases between. CDR3 amino acids: CASSLYNREYEQYF. DNA for the CDR3: TGTGCCAGCAGCTTGTATAACAGGGAATACGAGCAGTACTTC.

The chain is built from TRBV27 and TRBJ2-7, with TRBD2 matching over 9 bases. The CDR3 sequence is 15 residues long. In germline, CDR1 is MNHEY, CDR2 SMNVEV (reference sequence). V lost 7 bases to trimming and J lost 4 bases; unmatched junction nucleotides: 11. CDR3 protein: CASKPSGNYAYEQYV. The CDR3 region has the DNA TGTGCCAGCAAGCCTAGCGGGAACTATGCATACGAGCAGTACGTC.